This TCR beta chain emerged from a study of shared clonotypes between healthy human individuals (dated by TCRdb to about 2020). Context from the whole study: A few men and a couple of women, aged 18 to 49 years, made up the cohort. Each donor's leukapheresis produced roughly between roughly 0.85 and 9 billion PBMCs. To estimate repertoire size and how much clonotypes are shared between individuals, the study performed deep sequencing of blood TCR repertoires from 4 to 6 healthy adults. To increase sequencing depth and limit assay-specific biases, TCR repertoire library preparation and sequencing were carried out by different laboratories using diverse techniques. Per donor, three plates each were used for CD4 naive and CD4 memory, two for CD8 naive, and one for CD8 memory.

Overall study results and their limits: Estimated clonotype richness was generally larger for naive than for memory subsets. Because the study included a small number of donors, the genetic and exposure-history diversity represented was limited. Based on pairwise subsampling, the degree of clonotype sharing among donors was expected to be affected by sequencing depth. Higher generation probabilities were observed for clonotypes shared by all four sorted-subset donors than for non-shared clonotypes. When a few donors were compared, the shared fraction of clonotypes was roughly 5% for naive CD4, roughly 3.4% for naive CD8, about 2.5% for memory CD4, and about 0.36% for memory CD8. Sampling was restricted to blood, and TCR repertoires in tissues likely differ from the TCR repertoires found in blood. Even with the large sequencing depth, rarefaction of the sorted-subset datasets indicated that sequencing was incomplete.

This clone was observed a single time. Its antigen specificity is not known. No base quality values were provided; no much bigger clone lies one nucleotide off. For the CD8 naive samples, CD45RO-negative cells were positively selected for CCR7, yielding a CD45RA+CCR7+ population from which TemRA cells were excluded. Donors were healthy HIV-negative adults with no recently reported acute infections or vaccinations. Only Caucasian adults living in Nashville, Tennessee, USA were represented among the donors. Blood was collected by leukapheresis, and PBMCs were isolated by Ficoll-Histopaque density gradient centrifugation and then cryopreserved in liquid nitrogen vapor phase. Purity and quantity of every magnetically sorted T cell population were checked by analytical flow cytometry. From each sorted fraction, genomic DNA was isolated and quantified by UV absorbance on a Nanodrop 2000c. V ends up 10 bases short and J 2 bases short, with an unmatched junction base count of 8. Looking up the germline V gene yields CDR1 MDHEN and CDR2 SYDVKM. Taken from cysteine to phenylalanine, the CDR3 has 14 residues. The retained sequence is limited to the CDR3, 42 bases, with the frame set at the first base.

Using the deep immunoSEQ assay, multiplex PCR amplified TCR CDR3 regions from genomic DNA. Genomic DNA extracted from each cell subset was distributed evenly over all wells of several immunoSEQ 96-well plates, and each plate served as one replicate. For sorted subsets, 150 to 250 ng genomic DNA, equal to 30,000 to 35,000 T cell genomes, was loaded into each replicate PCR. Purified libraries were quantified with a Qubit 3.0 fluorometer, sized on a Bioanalyzer 2100, and re-quantified with the KAPA Library Quantification kit. Each immunoSEQ 96-well plate was sequenced on its own single-read 150-cycle Illumina NextSeq 550 flow cell. The authors' pipeline ran thus. Because the immunoSEQ output held only junctional sequences and lacked quality scores, the filtering could not match the filtering applied to full-length reads. To assign V/J genes and CDR3, sequences were annotated against IMGT germline references using PyIR, a Python wrapper for IgBLAST v1.9. Reads with weak V/J assignments (E-value above 1e-6), missing CDR3, stop codons, out-of-frame junctions, or ambiguous translated residues were removed. V3J clonotypes were defined as sequences sharing the same inferred V gene, J gene, and CDR3 amino acid sequence. To compute the percentage overlap between repertoires, the number of shared unique clonotypes was divided by the size of the smaller repertoire. Three approaches were used to assess repertoire richness: RTK rarefaction, the Chao1 estimator, and Recon v2.1 estimates of unobserved clonotypes. OLGA was used to compute generation probabilities for all TCRbeta clonotypes that the gDNA method yielded from four donors. In TCRdb, the immuneACCESS table is reduced to in-frame sequences with V and J assigned. These tables do not hold every clone; where another copy was compared, an unresolved V gene accounts for under half, and the others remain unexplained. V and J calls and clone size are copied from that table; D and trimming were computed from the DNA. Counted in this sample were fewer than 850,000 clones; 96% of them appeared once. The leading ten clones occupy less than 0.25% of the sample.

Input material: naive CD8+ T cells sorted from blood. In light of the paper, this sample's cell subset or site label describes: CD45RA+CCR7+. The chain joins TRBV28 to TRBJ2-5, with 9 central nucleotides matching TRBD2. This TCR derives from a young man in good health. The nucleotide sequence reads TGTGCCATTGGTGGGACTAGCAGACAAGAGACCCAGTACTTC. Its protein reads: CAIGGTSRQETQYF. Extended through the reference TRBV28 and TRBJ2-5 proteins, this CDR3 yields the full variable domain: DVKVTQSSRYLVKRTGEKVFLECVQDMDHENMFWYRQDPGLGLRLIYFSYDVKMKEKGDIPEGYSVSREKKERFSLILESASTNQTSMYLCAIGGTSRQETQYFGPGTRLLVL.